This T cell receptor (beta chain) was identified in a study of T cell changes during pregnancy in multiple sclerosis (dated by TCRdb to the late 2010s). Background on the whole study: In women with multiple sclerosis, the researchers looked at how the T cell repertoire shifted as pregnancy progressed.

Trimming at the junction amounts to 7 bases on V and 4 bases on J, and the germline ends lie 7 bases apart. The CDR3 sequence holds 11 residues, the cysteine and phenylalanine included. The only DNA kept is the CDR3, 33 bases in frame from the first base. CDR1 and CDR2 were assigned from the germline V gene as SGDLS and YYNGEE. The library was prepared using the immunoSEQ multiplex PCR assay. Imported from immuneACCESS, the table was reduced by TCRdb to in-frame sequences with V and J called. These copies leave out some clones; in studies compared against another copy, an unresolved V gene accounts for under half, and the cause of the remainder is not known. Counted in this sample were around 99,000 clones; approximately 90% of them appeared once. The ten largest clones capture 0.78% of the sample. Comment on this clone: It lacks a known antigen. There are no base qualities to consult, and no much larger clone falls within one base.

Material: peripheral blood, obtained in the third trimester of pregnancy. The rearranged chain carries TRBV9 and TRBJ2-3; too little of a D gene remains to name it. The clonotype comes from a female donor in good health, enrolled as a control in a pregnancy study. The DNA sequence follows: TGTGCCAGCGGAGAAGCAGATACGCAGTATTTT. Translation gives CASGEADTQYF.